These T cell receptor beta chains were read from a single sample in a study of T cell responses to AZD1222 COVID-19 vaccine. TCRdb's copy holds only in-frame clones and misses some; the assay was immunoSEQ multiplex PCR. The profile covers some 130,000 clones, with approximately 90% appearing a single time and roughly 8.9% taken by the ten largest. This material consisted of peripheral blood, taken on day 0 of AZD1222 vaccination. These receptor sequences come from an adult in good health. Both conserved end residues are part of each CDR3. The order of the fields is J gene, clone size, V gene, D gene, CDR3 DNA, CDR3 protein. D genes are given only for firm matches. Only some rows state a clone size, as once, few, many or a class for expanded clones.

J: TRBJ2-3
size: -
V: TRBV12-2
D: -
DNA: TGTGCAAGTCTCCTTAGGGGTAATAGCGGGGTGACAGATACGCAGTATTTT
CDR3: CASLLRGNSGVTDTQYF

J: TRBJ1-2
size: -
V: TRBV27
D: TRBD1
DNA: TGTGCCAGCAGTTTTTGGGGACAGGGAGACTATGGCTACACCTTC
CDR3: CASSFWGQGDYGYTF

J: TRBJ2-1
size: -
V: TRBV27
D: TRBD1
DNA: TGTGCCAGCAGTGCCCGGGACAGGGGGATTGAGCAGTTCTTC
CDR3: CASSARDRGIEQFF

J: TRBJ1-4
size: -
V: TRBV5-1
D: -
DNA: TGCGCCAGCAGCTTGGTCTCGGGAACTAATGAAAAACTGTTTTTT
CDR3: CASSLVSGTNEKLFF

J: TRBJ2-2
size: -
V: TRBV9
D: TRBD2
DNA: TGTGCCAGCAGCAGACGACAGGGGACTAGCGGGGGGCGAGACGGGGAGCTGTTTTTT
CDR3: CASSRRQGTSGGRDGELFF

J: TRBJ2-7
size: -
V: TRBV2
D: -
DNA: TGTGCCAGCAGATCCCCCCGGGACAACCTCTCCTACGAGCAGTACTTC
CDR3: CASRSPRDNLSYEQYF

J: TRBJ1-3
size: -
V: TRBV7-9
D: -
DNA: TGTGCCAGCAGCTTAGGCGGGCAGGGTGATGGAAACACCATATATTTT
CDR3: CASSLGGQGDGNTIYF

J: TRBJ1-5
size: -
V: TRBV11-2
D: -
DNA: TGTGCCAGCAGCCCCAACAGGGGCAATCAGCCCCAGCATTTT
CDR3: CASSPNRGNQPQHF

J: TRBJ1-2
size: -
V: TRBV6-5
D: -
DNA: TGTGCCAGCAGTTACTGGGATCAGGGGCAGGAAGGCTACACCTTC
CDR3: CASSYWDQGQEGYTF

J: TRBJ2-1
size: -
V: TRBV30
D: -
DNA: TGTGCCTGGTTTGGACTATACAATGAGCAGTTCTTC
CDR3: CAWFGLYNEQFF

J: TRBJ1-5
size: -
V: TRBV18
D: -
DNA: TGTGCCAGCCTAGGGGGTAGCAATCAGCCCCAGCATTTT
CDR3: CASLGGSNQPQHF

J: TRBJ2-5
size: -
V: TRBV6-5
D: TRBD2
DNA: TGTGCCAGCAGTACACCGGGGGGGTGGGAGACCCAGTACTTC
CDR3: CASSTPGGWETQYF

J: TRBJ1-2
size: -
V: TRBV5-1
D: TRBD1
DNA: TGCGCCAGCAGCTTAAGCACAGGGGATGGTGGCTACACCTTC
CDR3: CASSLSTGDGGYTF

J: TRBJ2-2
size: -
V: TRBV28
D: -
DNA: TGTGCCAGCAGTTTATCCCCGGGACTGTTGAACACCGGGGAGCTGTTTTTT
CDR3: CASSLSPGLLNTGELFF

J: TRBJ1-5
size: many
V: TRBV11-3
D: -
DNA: TGTGCCAGCAGCTTAGATCGGAACAATCAGCCCCAGCATTTT
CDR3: CASSLDRNNQPQHF

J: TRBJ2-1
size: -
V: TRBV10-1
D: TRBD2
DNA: TGCGCCAGCAGTGACCCCTCGGGGGGGGCCTACAATGAGCAGTTCTTC
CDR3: CASSDPSGGAYNEQFF

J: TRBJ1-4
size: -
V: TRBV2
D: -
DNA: TGTGCCAGCAGTGGGTACAGGTACCCAACTAATGAAAAACTGTTTTTT
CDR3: CASSGYRYPTNEKLFF

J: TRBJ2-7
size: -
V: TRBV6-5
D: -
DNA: TGTGCCAGCAGGCTTGGGTCAGGGGTTAAGGAGCAGTACTTC
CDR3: CASRLGSGVKEQYF

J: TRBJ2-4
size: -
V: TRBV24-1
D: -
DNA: TGTGCCACCAGTGATTTGGGGGACATTCAGTACTTC
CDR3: CATSDLGDIQYF

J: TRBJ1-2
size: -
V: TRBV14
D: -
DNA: TGTGCCAGCAGCGCGACAAGGGGTGGCTACACCTTC
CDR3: CASSATRGGYTF

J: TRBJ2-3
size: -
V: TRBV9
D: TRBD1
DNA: TGTGCCAGTTCGGGACAGGGGGCCTCAGATACGCAGTATTTT
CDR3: CASSGQGASDTQYF

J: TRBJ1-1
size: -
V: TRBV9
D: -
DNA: TGTGCCAGTACCACCAGGGCCGCGCCGGGCACTGAAGCTTTCTTT
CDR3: CASTTRAAPGTEAFF

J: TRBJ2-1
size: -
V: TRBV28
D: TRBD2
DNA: TGTGCCTGCCAAAGGAGCCCTTCCCGTAGCGGGATTAACAATGAGCAGTTCTTC
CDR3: CACQRSPSRSGINNEQFF

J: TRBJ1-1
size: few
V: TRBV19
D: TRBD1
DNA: TGTGCCAGCCCTGACAGGGAAGGGAGGAAAGCTTTCTTT
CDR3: CASPDREGRKAFF

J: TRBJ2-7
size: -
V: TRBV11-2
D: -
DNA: TGTGCCAGCAATTGGCAGGGGCCCTACGAGCAGTACTTC
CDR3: CASNWQGPYEQYF

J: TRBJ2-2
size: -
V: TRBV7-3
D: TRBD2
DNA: TGTGCCAGCAGTTCTAGCCCGGGGGGGACCGGGGAGCTGTTTTTT
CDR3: CASSSSPGGTGELFF

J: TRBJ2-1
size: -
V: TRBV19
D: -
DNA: TGTGCCAGTAGTACCAATGACTACAATGAGCAGTTCTTC
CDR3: CASSTNDYNEQFF

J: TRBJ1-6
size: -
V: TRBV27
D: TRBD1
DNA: TGTGCCAGCAGTCCATCCCGGACAGGGGTTGGTTCACCCCTCCACTTT
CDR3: CASSPSRTGVGSPLHF

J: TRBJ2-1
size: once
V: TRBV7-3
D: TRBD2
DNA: TGTGCCAGCAGCCAAGGGACTAGCGGGGGGAATGAGCAGTTCTTC
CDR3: CASSQGTSGGNEQFF

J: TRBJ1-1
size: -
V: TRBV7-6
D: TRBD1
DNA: TGTGCCAGCAGCTTAGTTGTGGCAGGGGGGACTGAAGCTTTCTTT
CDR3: CASSLVVAGGTEAFF

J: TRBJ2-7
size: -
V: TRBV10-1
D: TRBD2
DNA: TGCGCCAGCAGTGAGAGGGCTAGCGGGTACTACGAGCAGTACTTC
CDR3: CASSERASGYYEQYF

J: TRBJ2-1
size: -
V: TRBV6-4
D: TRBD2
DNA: TGTGCCAGCAGTGGATTCCCCCTTTCTCGAGCGGGGGGCCTCTACAATGAGCAGTTCTTC
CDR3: CASSGFPLSRAGGLYNEQFF

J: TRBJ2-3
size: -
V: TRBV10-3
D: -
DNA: TGTGCCATCAGCCGGGACAACGTTATCTCAGATACGCAGTATTTT
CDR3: CAISRDNVISDTQYF

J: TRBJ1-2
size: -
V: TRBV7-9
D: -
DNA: TGTGCCAGCAGCCCGAGGTCGGGAGATGGCTACACCTTC
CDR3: CASSPRSGDGYTF

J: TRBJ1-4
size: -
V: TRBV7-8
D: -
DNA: TGTGCCAGCAGGGGGCTTGGGGAAAAACTGTTTTTT
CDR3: CASRGLGEKLFF

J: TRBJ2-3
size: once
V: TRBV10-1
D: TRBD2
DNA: TGCGCCAGCAGTGAGTCCAGACTAGCGGGAAGAGATACGCAGTATTTT
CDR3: CASSESRLAGRDTQYF